The clone carrying this T cell receptor beta chain was recorded once. Its antigen is unknown. This specimen comes from a study of OX40 agonist ivuxolimab in advanced cancers. Study context: Patients in dose escalation had liver, melanoma, kidney or head and neck cancers. From roughly 23 to 90 years was the age range, with a mean of approximately 63 years, and approximately 80% were male. Regarding the study as a whole: Clonal expansion from baseline to week 6 occurred in both CD4+ and CD8+ T cells.

Blood was sampled at baseline, cycle 4 day 1, and cycle 7 day 1. The method was immunoSEQ multiplex PCR; TCRdb's version includes in-frame clones alone and lacks a portion of them. The sample contains about 45,000 clones, around 89% of which appear only once. Sample: CD4+ or CD8+ T cells sorted from blood, taken in a trial of the OX40 agonist ivuxolimab. The source of this sequence is an adult with an advanced solid tumor such as melanoma, head and neck, liver or kidney cancer.

DNA for the CDR3: TGTGCCAGCGCGGCCGGGACGGCCTTCACCGGGGAGCTGTTTTTT. Its protein is CASAAGTAFTGELFF. The gene calls are TRBV6-5 and TRBJ2-2; D is possibly TRBD1 or TRBD2 (5 bases each). The CDR3 spans 15 residues. In germline, CDR1 is MNHEY, CDR2 SVGAGI. The V and J ends lost 8 bases and 4 bases respectively, with 17 bases between them.